Presented here are 30 T cell receptor beta chains from one specimen sequenced in a study of cytomegalovirus exposure and HLA in healthy donors. This PCR relied on a set of 60 Vbeta primers and 13 Jbeta primers. Sequencing was performed with immunoSEQ multiplex PCR; in TCRdb, only in-frame clones are kept and a portion is missing. The sample holds roughly 120,000 clones, around 78% seen once. Source material: PBMCs. The receptor set was obtained from a man aged 50 to 59 in good health and CMV-seronegative.

The chain carries TRBV5-4 and TRBJ1-1, with 8 bases lining up with TRBD1. Per germline, CDR1 SGHNT and CDR2 YYREEE (reference sequence). V shed 2 bases and J 0 bases; nucleotides not matched to a gene: 0. CDR3 size: 14 residues. The CDR3 is CASSLQGVNTEAFF. In nucleotides, the CDR3 is TGTGCCAGCAGCTTACAGGGGGTGAACACTGAAGCTTTCTTT.

This sequence joins TRBV5-1 and TRBJ1-5; 9 bases are shared with TRBD1. Germline lookup yields CDR1 SGHRS and CDR2 YFSETQ. Trimming took 4 bases from V and 2 from J; bases not matched to a gene: 7. CDR3 size: 16 residues. For the CDR3, the DNA is TGCGCCAGCAGCCCCGGGACAGGGTTAGGCAATCAGCCCCAGCATTTT. Translating it yields CASSPGTGLGNQPQHF.

V usage is TRBV18 and J usage is TRBJ2-5; D may be TRBD2 (6 bases). Germline CDR1 reads KGHSH; CDR2 reads LQKENI. This CDR3 spans 17 amino acids. V was clipped by 2 bases and J by 0 bases, with 16 bases between them. In nucleotides, the CDR3 is TGTGCCAGCTCACCAAATGAGATCCGGACTAACCAAGAGACCCAGTACTTC. Its translation: CASSPNEIRTNQETQYF.

The rearrangement joins TRBV10-3 to TRBJ2-2; 7 bases are a match to TRBD1. The ends lost 8 bases at V and 5 bases at J; junction bases unmatched: 8. Germline CDR1 reads ENHRY; CDR2 reads SYGVKD. The CDR3 is made up of 14 amino acids. The CDR3 bases are TGTGCCATCTATACAGGGGTAGAAACCGGGGAGCTGTTTTTT. Its protein is CAIYTGVETGELFF.

The J gene is TRBJ1-1, the V gene TRBV18, with D possibly being TRBD1 (5 bases). Germline-derived CDR1 and CDR2 are KGHSH and LQKENI. Trimming took 2 bases from V and 3 from J, leaving 7 bases between them. This CDR3 has 13 residues. The CDR3 nucleotides are TGTGCCAGCTCACCAAAGGGGCACACTGAAGCTTTCTTT. Its protein product is CASSPKGHTEAFF.

This chain joins TRBV19 and TRBJ2-5; D ambiguous. The CDR3 is 13 residues long. V was pared by 2 bases and J by 4 bases, with 8 bases between. Germline lookup yields CDR1 LNHDA and CDR2 SQIVND (reference sequence). CDR3: CASSIFFGETQYF. CDR3 in DNA: TGTGCCAGTAGTATATTTTTCGGAGAGACCCAGTACTTC.

This clone is a singleton in its sample. V usage is TRBV11-2 and J usage is TRBJ2-7; weak D call: TRBD1 (7 bases). This CDR3 region has 13 residues. V was cut by 3 bases and J by 5 bases, with 11 bases left in between. CDR1 is SGHAT, CDR2 FQNNGV, per germline. CDR3: CASSFQGGNEQYF. The CDR3 bases are TGTGCCAGCAGCTTCCAGGGGGGCAACGAGCAGTACTTC. The entire variable domain, with the rest obtained from reference TRBV11-2 and TRBJ2-7, is as follows: EAGVAQSPRYKIIEKRQSVAFWCNPISGHATLYWYQQILGQGPKLLIQFQNNGVVDDSQLPKDRFSAERLKGVDSTLKIQPAKLEDSAVYLCASSFQGGNEQYFGPGTRLTVT.

CDR3 protein: CASSTLGYFGTSYNEQFF. For the CDR3, the DNA is TGTGCCAGCAGCACACTTGGCTATTTCGGGACTTCCTACAATGAGCAGTTCTTC. V usage is TRBV21-1 and J usage is TRBJ2-1; the DNA was not compared with TRBD2, the D call given in the table. TRBV21-1 is flagged as a pseudogene. There are 18 residues in the CDR3.

J is TRBJ2-3 and V is TRBV7-9; possible D gene TRBD2, 6 bases. The CDR3 totals 14 residues. The V gene lost 5 bases and the J gene lost 5 bases, with 14 bases spanning the gap. Germline CDR1 and CDR2: SEHNR and FQNEAQ (reference sequence). CDR3 residues: CASSPESRGDTQYF. Here the CDR3 DNA reads TGTGCCAGCAGCCCCGAGTCGCGGGGAGATACGCAGTATTTT.

CDR3 loop: CASSPSGGTDTQYF. CDR3 nucleotide sequence: TGTGCCAGCAGCCCCAGCGGAGGAACAGATACGCAGTATTTT. The rearrangement joins TRBV13 to TRBJ2-3; possibly TRBD2 for D (5 bases). This CDR3 has 14 residues. Germline V lookup: CDR1 PRHDT, CDR2 FYEKMQ (reference sequence). The V end was cut by 5 bases, the J end by 3 bases, with 12 bases between.

With respect to this clone: One junction end disagrees with the germline gene, perhaps due to a read error. V and J are TRBV7-9 and TRBJ2-7; D is uncertain. The CDR3 is 15 amino acids. Looked up from germline, CDR1 is SEHNR and CDR2 is FQNEAQ (reference sequence). CDR3 DNA: TGTTCCAGCAGCGCGGCCGGAACATCGACCTACGAGCAGTACTTC. Translating it yields CSSSAAGTSTYEQYF.

V is TRBV7-8 and J is TRBJ2-1; D possibly corresponds to TRBD1 (6 bases). The CDR3 is 15 amino acids. V lost 1 base and J 4 bases, leaving 11 bases between the germline ends. Per the germline V gene, CDR1 is SGHVS and CDR2 is FQNEAQ. CDR3 in DNA: TGTGCCAGCAGCTTAGTGTCGGGACATTACAATGAGCAGTTCTTC. This codes for CASSLVSGHYNEQFF.

The rearrangement links TRBV6-1 to TRBJ1-5; D gene ambiguous. This CDR3 has 13 residues. V was trimmed by 8 bases and J by 4 bases, leaving 12 bases between them. CDR1 and CDR2 from the germline V gene are MNHNS and SASEGT. CDR3 amino acids: CASGRVGNQPQHF. The CDR3 DNA follows: TGTGCCAGCGGCCGGGTCGGAAATCAGCCCCAGCATTTT.

The rearrangement links TRBV4-3 to TRBJ1-2; 8 positions agree with TRBD1. Germline V gives CDR1 LGHNA, CDR2 YSLEER. The CDR3 extends over 15 amino acids. V lost 3 bases and J lost 2; bases outside the gene matches: 5. This CDR3 reads CASSHLQGGNYGYTF. CDR3 coding DNA: TGCGCCAGCAGCCACTTACAGGGGGGCAACTATGGCTACACCTTC.

V usage is TRBV6-5 and J usage is TRBJ1-2; 10 nucleotides match TRBD1. V shed 6 bases and J 4 bases; nucleotides not matched to a gene: 5. The CDR3 loop spans 14 amino acids. Germline V gene lookup returns CDR1 MNHEY and CDR2 SVGAGI. CDR3 region: CASRPRDRGYGYTF. The CDR3 DNA sequence: TGTGCCAGCAGGCCCCGGGACAGGGGCTATGGCTACACCTTC.

CDR3 sequence reads: CASSIPNRGRDSPLHF. Here the CDR3 DNA reads TGTGCCAGCAGCATCCCCAACAGGGGGCGAGATTCACCCCTCCACTTT. The genes are TRBV5-4 and TRBJ1-6; TRBD1 matches at 9 bases. The CDR3 has 16 amino acids. Germline V lookup: CDR1 SGHNT, CDR2 YYREEE (reference sequence). With V trimmed by 4 bases and J by 8 bases, 10 bases remained unmatched.

The V call is TRBV6-5, the J call TRBJ2-7; 7 bases match TRBD1. The ends lost 6 bases at V and 6 bases at J; junction bases unmatched: 8. The CDR3 sequence is 13 residues long. Germline V gene lookup returns CDR1 MNHEY and CDR2 SVGAGI. CDR3 residues: CASRSTRDSEQYV. As DNA, the CDR3 is TGTGCCAGCAGATCCACCCGGGACAGCGAGCAGTACGTC.

This chain connects TRBV7-3 to TRBJ2-2; TRBD2 matches 10 bases. Germline CDR1 is SGHTA and CDR2 is FQGTGA. With V trimmed by 3 bases and J by 4 bases, 5 bases remained unmatched. The CDR3 extends over 16 amino acids. In nucleotides, the CDR3 is TGTGCCAGCAGCTTCCCAGCGGGGGGGGGCACCGGGGAGCTGTTTTTT. As protein: CASSFPAGGGTGELFF.

This clone was counted between two and nine times. The J gene is TRBJ1-1, the V gene TRBV30, with TRBD1 as a possible D gene (5 bases). In germline, CDR1 is GTSNPN, CDR2 SVGIG (reference sequence). Between the trimmed V and J ends, which lost 4 bases and 2 bases, there was a span of 14 bases. The CDR3 spans 14 residues. The CDR3 nucleotides read TGTGCCTGGACCAGGACAAGGGGTAACACTGAAGCTTTCTTT. Its protein is CAWTRTRGNTEAFF.

The CDR3 DNA is TGTGCCAGTGGACAGGGCCTTAGCACAGATACGCAGTATTTT. Its translation is CASGQGLSTDTQYF. V usage is TRBV28 and J usage is TRBJ2-3, with 8 bases identical to TRBD1. The CDR3 length is 14 residues. Germline V gives CDR1 MDHEN, CDR2 SYDVKM. Losses at the gene ends were 9 bases for V and 0 bases for J; bases not matched to a gene: 5. The full variable domain, completed using reference TRBV28 and TRBJ2-3, is DVKVTQSSRYLVKRTGEKVFLECVQDMDHENMFWYRQDPGLGLRLIYFSYDVKMKEKGDIPEGYSVSREKKERFSLILESASTNQTSMYLCASGQGLSTDTQYFGPGTRLTVL.

The rearrangement joins TRBV7-9 to TRBJ2-7, with 7 bases fitting TRBD1. Germline CDR1 SEHNR, CDR2 FQNEAQ (reference sequence). The V and J ends lost 1 base and 6 bases, in that order; junction bases with no gene match: 6. The CDR3 covers 14 residues. CDR3 loop: CASSLEGALPEQYV. The CDR3 nucleotides are TGTGCCAGCAGCTTAGAGGGGGCGCTGCCCGAGCAGTACGTC.

The chain has TRBV28 and TRBJ1-1; 10 bases are a match to TRBD1. The CDR3 extends over 13 amino acids. V dropped 8 bases and J dropped 4; count of bases not matched to a gene: 4. The germline V gene has CDR1 MDHEN and CDR2 SYDVKM. CDR3 in amino acids: CASGQGEFTEAFF. As DNA, the CDR3 is TGTGCCAGCGGACAGGGGGAGTTCACTGAAGCTTTCTTT.

V and J are TRBV19 and TRBJ2-2; 7 bases agree with TRBD2. CDR1 and CDR2 from the germline V gene are LNHDA and SQIVND (reference sequence). This CDR3 has 18 residues. J lost 4 bases, V lost 3 bases, and 14 bases had no gene match. The CDR3, as DNA: TGTGCCAGTAGTATCACACGGGAGGTTGCGGGACCCACCGGGGAGCTGTTTTTT. Translating it yields CASSITREVAGPTGELFF.

The CDR3 nucleotides read TGTGCCAGCAGCCAAGATGGGACAGGGGGTGAAAAACTGTTTTTT. This sequence encodes CASSQDGTGGEKLFF. This chain joins TRBV4-2 and TRBJ1-4, with 11 positions matching TRBD1. The CDR3 is 15 residues long. Per germline, CDR1 LGHNA and CDR2 YNFKEQ. The V gene end was trimmed by 0 bases and the J gene end by 7 bases; junction bases not matched to a gene: 1.

CDR3 in amino acids: CASSLWSQFGTDTQYF. CDR3 nucleotide sequence: TGTGCCAGCAGTTTATGGAGCCAATTCGGCACAGATACGCAGTATTTT. The chain couples TRBV27 to TRBJ2-3; D call uncertain. Trimming removed 1 base at V and 1 base at J, with 12 bases between. Germline V CDR1 and CDR2: MNHEY, SMNVEV (reference sequence). The CDR3 spans 16 residues.

This chain uses TRBV9 with TRBJ2-7, with TRBD2 matching over 9 bases. V lost 4 bases to trimming and J lost 2 bases; unmatched junction nucleotides: 10. CDR1 and CDR2 from the germline V gene are SGDLS and YYNGEE. This CDR3 spans 16 amino acids. The CDR3, as DNA: TGTGCCAGCAGCACCGCCGGACTAGCGCTTACCTACGAGCAGTACGTC. It is translated as CASSTAGLALTYEQYV.

This clone was picked up one time. The rearrangement links TRBV7-3 to TRBJ2-3, with a possible D match to TRBD1 (6 bases). V was clipped by 3 bases and J by 3 bases, with 13 bases between them. The CDR3 is 15 residues long. In germline, CDR1 is SGHTA, CDR2 FQGTGA. In DNA form, the CDR3 reads TGTGCCAGCAGCTTCACAGGGAGAGATACAGATACGCAGTATTTT. It translates to CASSFTGRDTDTQYF. Drawing the rest from reference TRBV7-3 and TRBJ2-3, the complete variable domain is GAGVSQTPSNKVTEKGKYVELRCDPISGHTALYWYRQSLGQGPEFLIYFQGTGAADDSGLPNDRFFAVRPEGSVSTLKIQRTERGDSAVYLCASSFTGRDTDTQYFGPGTRLTVL.

In its sample, this clone was seen a few times. The J gene is TRBJ2-3, the V gene TRBV2; tentatively, D is TRBD2 (6 bases). CDR3 length equals 16 residues. Germline loops: CDR1 SNHLY, CDR2 FYNNEI. Trimming removed 8 bases at V and 0 bases at J, with 18 bases between. CDR3 amino acids: CASSRLRGTSTDTQYF. CDR3 DNA sequence: TGTGCCAGCTCTCGACTACGGGGGACCAGCACAGATACGCAGTATTTT.

The chain links TRBV6-6 to TRBJ1-4; D gene unclear. The CDR3 extends over 14 amino acids. The germline V gene encodes CDR1 MNHNY and CDR2 SVGAGI (reference sequence). V lost 4 bases to trimming and J lost 7 bases, with 13 bases between them. For the CDR3, the DNA is TGTGCCAGCAGTTCTTTACGGGCGGGTGAAAAACTGTTTTTT. It specifies CASSSLRAGEKLFF.

The V and J genes are TRBV5-4 and TRBJ1-6; 8 bases match TRBD1. CDR3 length: 16 amino acids. The V and J ends lost 5 bases and 1 base, in that order; junction bases with no gene match: 5. Germline lookup yields CDR1 SGHNT and CDR2 YYREEE (reference sequence). CDR3 in amino acids: CASRPGTGSYNSPLHF. The CDR3 region has the DNA TGTGCCAGCAGGCCCGGGACAGGATCCTATAATTCACCCCTCCACTTT. The full variable domain, in which reference TRBV5-4 and TRBJ1-6 provide the parts outside the CDR3, is ETGVTQSPTHLIKTRGQQVTLRCSSQSGHNTVSWYQQALGQGPQFIFQYYREEENGRGNFPPRFSGLQFPNYSSELNVNALELDDSALYLCASRPGTGSYNSPLHFGNGTRLTVT.